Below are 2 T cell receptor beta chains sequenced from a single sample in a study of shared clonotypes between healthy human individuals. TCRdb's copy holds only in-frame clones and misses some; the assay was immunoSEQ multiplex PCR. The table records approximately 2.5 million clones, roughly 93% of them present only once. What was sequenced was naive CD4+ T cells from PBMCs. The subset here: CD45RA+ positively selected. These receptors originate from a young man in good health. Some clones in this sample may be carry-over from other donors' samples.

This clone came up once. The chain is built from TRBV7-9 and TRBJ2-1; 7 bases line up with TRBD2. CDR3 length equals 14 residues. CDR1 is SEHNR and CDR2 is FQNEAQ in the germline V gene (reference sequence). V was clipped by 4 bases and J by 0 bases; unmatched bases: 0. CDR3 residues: CASSSSGSYNEQFF. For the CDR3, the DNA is TGTGCCAGCAGCTCTAGCGGCTCCTACAATGAGCAGTTCTTC.

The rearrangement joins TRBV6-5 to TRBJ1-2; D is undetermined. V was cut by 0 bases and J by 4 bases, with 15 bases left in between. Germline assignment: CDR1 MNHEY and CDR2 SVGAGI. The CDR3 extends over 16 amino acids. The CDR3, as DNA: TGTGCCAGCAGTTACTCGTTTACGGGCGGCGGCTATGGCTACACCTTC. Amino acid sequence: CASSYSFTGGGYGYTF.